What follows are 23 T cell receptor beta chains derived from one specimen sequenced in a study of Graves' ophthalmopathy and Graves' hyperthyroidism. As the template, RNA transcripts were used to amplify TCR beta CDR3 regions. The workflow started with a first-round RT-PCR run with HTBI primers and then moved on to a second-round multiplex PCR. MiXCR, run by TCRdb on the multiplex PCR reads, gives a single entry per CDR3 protein. This sample has about 380,000 distinct CDR3 sequences, with approximately 15% found just once. The specimen was peripheral blood. The source of these receptors is a young woman with stable Graves' hyperthyroidism.

The sample holds many counts of this clonotype. This chain connects TRBV25-1 to TRBJ1-5; TRBD1 matches at 7 bases. CDR3 length: 14 amino acids. Losses at the gene ends were 2 bases for V and 8 bases for J; bases not matched to a gene: 6. Germline CDR1 MGHDK, CDR2 SYGVNS. CDR3 region: CASSEDRDQEPQHF. The CDR3 DNA reads as TGTGCCAGCAGTGAAGACAGGGACCAGGAGCCCCAGCATTTT.

The sample holds many counts of this clonotype. The V call is TRBV6-5, the J call TRBJ1-2; D remains unclear. This CDR3 contains 14 residues. In germline, CDR1 is MNHEY, CDR2 SVGAGI. Trimming took off 3 bases at V and 0 bases at J, with 8 bases between the two ends. For the CDR3, the DNA is TGTGCCAGCAGTTATGGGGAGACTAACTATGGCTACACCTTC. This encodes CASSYGETNYGYTF.

The sample holds many counts of this clonotype. The chain recombines TRBV5-1 with TRBJ1-2, with D possibly matching TRBD1 (6 bases). V lost 7 bases and J 8 bases, leaving 21 bases between the germline ends. Germline loops: CDR1 SGHRS, CDR2 YFSETQ. The CDR3 has 14 amino acids. The CDR3 region is CASGIQGLAGGYTF. The CDR3 coding sequence is TGCGCCAGCGGAATACAGGGTCTGGCTGGAGGCTACACCTTC.

This clonotype was seen repeatedly, ten times or more. The chain is built from TRBV2 and TRBJ2-7, with a tentative D call TRBD2 (6 bases). CDR3 length: 14 amino acids. Trimming left V 5 bases short and J 0 bases short, with 11 bases between. Germline V lookup: CDR1 SNHLY, CDR2 FYNNEI. The CDR3 loop reads CASSRGASSYEQYF. The CDR3, as DNA: TGTGCCAGCAGTCGCGGGGCCTCCTCCTACGAGCAGTACTTC.

The genes are TRBV28 and TRBJ1-2; 12 bases map to TRBD1. Germline V gene data show CDR1 as MDHEN and CDR2 as SYDVKM. The V segment lost 4 bases and the J segment 3 bases; nucleotides outside the gene matches: 9. The CDR3 contains 17 residues. In DNA, the CDR3 is TGTGCCAGCAGTTCTCCGGGACAGGGGGCTATCGACTATGGCTACACCTTC. This gives the protein CASSSPGQGAIDYGYTF.

This clonotype was seen ten or more times. This rearrangement joins TRBV27 to TRBJ2-5; no clear D. V was cut by 3 bases and J by 3 bases, with 5 bases left in between. The CDR3 covers 12 residues. Germline loops: CDR1 MNHEY, CDR2 SMNVEV (reference sequence). In DNA form, the CDR3 reads TGTGCCAGCAGTTTGACCAAAGAGACCCAGTACTTC. This sequence encodes CASSLTKETQYF.

This clonotype was seen ten or more times. This rearrangement joins TRBV6-1 to TRBJ1-1; D is unresolved. CDR1 and CDR2 from the germline V gene are MNHNS and SASEGT. Trimming took off 8 bases at V and 0 bases at J, with 7 bases between the two ends. The CDR3 length is 12 residues. The CDR3 loop reads CASARVNTEAFF. The CDR3, as DNA: TGTGCCAGCGCCCGGGTGAACACTGAAGCTTTCTTT.

The chain joins TRBV6-2 or TRBV6-3 to TRBJ2-5; D might be TRBD1 (7 bases). Germline values: CDR1 MNHEY, CDR2 SVGEGT. The CDR3 loop spans 15 amino acids. V lost 4 bases, J lost 1 base, and 13 bases lay in between. The chain's CDR3 is CASSFMEGAQETQYF. The CDR3 nucleotides read TGTGCCAGCAGTTTCATGGAGGGGGCCCAAGAGACCCAGTACTTC.

There are many counts of this clonotype. The gene calls are TRBV14 and TRBJ2-7; D unclear. The CDR3 has 16 residues. Germline V lookup: CDR1 SGHDN, CDR2 FVKESK. The V end was cut by 1 base, the J end by 0 bases, with 13 bases between. CDR3 sequence: CASSQVRVLLSYEQYF. CDR3 coding DNA: TGTGCCAGCAGCCAAGTACGGGTCCTCCTCTCCTACGAGCAGTACTTC.

In this sample, this clonotype turned up many times. This chain connects TRBV10-3 to TRBJ2-7, with TRBD2 matching 7 bases. The CDR3 has 15 residues. Germline assignment: CDR1 ENHRY and CDR2 SYGVKD. Losses at the gene ends were 6 bases for V and 2 bases for J; bases not matched to a gene: 10. The CDR3 is CAISGGGRQTYEQYF. The DNA of the CDR3 is TGTGCCATCAGCGGCGGGGGACGGCAGACCTACGAGCAGTACTTC.

In the case of this clonotype: Relative to the germline gene, one junction end is altered; a read error may explain this. The chain is built from TRBV12-3 or TRBV12-4 and TRBJ2-2, with D perhaps matching TRBD2 (5 bases). This CDR3 has 14 amino acids. CDR3 region: CTSSEGRNTGELCF. CDR3 bases: TGTACCAGCAGCGAGGGCAGAAACACCGGGGAGCTGTGTTTT.

Many counts were recorded for this clonotype. The genes are TRBV7-3 and TRBJ1-1; a possible D gene is TRBD1 (6 bases). Per germline, CDR1 SGHTA and CDR2 FQGTGA. The CDR3 loop spans 17 amino acids. Trimming took off 5 bases at V and 1 base at J, with 20 bases between the two ends. This CDR3 is CASSPQVGGWPNTEAFF. DNA for the CDR3: TGTGCCAGCAGCCCGCAGGTCGGGGGCTGGCCGAACACTGAAGCTTTCTTT.

This clonotype was picked up a small number of times. A much larger clone lies one base from this, so it may be a read error. The chain is built from TRBV12-5 and TRBJ1-1; no firm D call. Germline V lookup: CDR1 LGHNT, CDR2 FRNRAP. The length of the CDR3 is 16 residues. CDR3 loop: CASGLGLGTGNAEAFF. CDR3 nucleotide sequence: TGTGCTAGTGGTTTGGGTTTGGGCACTGGGAACGCTGAAGCTTTCTTT.

This clonotype appeared many times. One end of the junction does not line up with germline, which may come from a read error. V and J are TRBV2 and TRBJ2-7, with D possibly being TRBD1 (5 bases). The CDR3 contains 8 residues. CDR1 SNHLY and CDR2 FYNNEI come from the germline V gene. In DNA, the CDR3 is TGTGCCAGCCGCAAGGACACGTTC. It specifies CASRKDTF.

There are a few counts of this clonotype. The chain carries TRBV7-2 and TRBJ2-7; D call uncertain. Looked up from germline, CDR1 is SGHTA and CDR2 is FQGNSA. This CDR3 has 14 residues. Trimming cost V 8 bases and J 7 bases, with 21 bases left between them. CDR3 sequence: CASGKEWAQVEQYF. In nucleotides, the CDR3 is TGTGCCAGCGGAAAGGAGTGGGCGCAAGTGGAGCAGTACTTC.

The J gene is TRBJ2-7, the V gene TRBV6-2 or TRBV6-3; a weak D match, TRBD2 (7 bases). V lost 2 bases to trimming and J lost 5 bases, with 10 bases between them. Germline values: CDR1 MNHEY, CDR2 SVGEGT. This CDR3 spans 13 amino acids. CDR3 nucleotides: TGTGCCAGCAGTTACGGGGGGGCCCACGAGCAGTACTTC. Its protein product is CASSYGGAHEQYF.

This clonotype was counted many times. The chain employs TRBV15 and TRBJ1-5; 7 nucleotides line up with TRBD1. Per germline, CDR1 LNHNV and CDR2 YYDKDF (reference sequence). This CDR3 is built from 14 residues. With V trimmed by 1 base and J by 5 bases, 2 bases remained unmatched. The CDR3 spells CATSRAQGDQPQHF. As DNA, the CDR3 is TGTGCCACCAGCAGAGCGCAGGGGGATCAGCCCCAGCATTTT.

This clonotype was recorded many times. This clone may be a read error of a much larger clone one base away. The chain carries TRBV12-3 or TRBV12-4 and TRBJ1-2, with TRBD1 identical over 11 bases. This CDR3 has 17 residues. The CDR3 loop reads CASSSWTGGASNYGCTF. CDR3 nucleotides: TGTGCCAGCAGTTCCTGGACAGGGGGCGCTTCTAACTATGGCTGCACCTTC.

As concerns this clonotype: It may be a read error: a sequence one base away is much more abundant. The chain uses TRBV5-1 and TRBJ2-7, with 7 bases aligning to TRBD2. The CDR3 has 15 amino acids. V gave up 5 bases and J gave up 0 bases; unmatched junction bases: 8. Germline V CDR1 and CDR2: SGHRS, YFSETQ. The CDR3 sequence: CASSTGAGDSYEQYV. The CDR3 DNA reads as TGCGCCAGCAGTACGGGTGCGGGAGACTCCTACGAGCAGTACGTC.

This clonotype was found many times. The chain is built from TRBV27 and TRBJ1-1; D remains ambiguous. CDR3 length: 15 residues. Trimming left V 8 bases short and J 5 bases short, with 21 bases between. The germline CDR1 and CDR2 sequences are MNHEY and SMNVEV (reference sequence). CDR3 in DNA: TGTGCCAGCTTTATGTCCCCCAGCCTTGGGACTGAAGCTTTCTTT. It yields the protein CASFMSPSLGTEAFF.

The sample holds many counts of this clonotype. This rearrangement joins TRBV12-3 or TRBV12-4 to TRBJ2-5; 9 bases are a match to TRBD1. The CDR3 length is 15 residues. V trimming: 6 bases; J trimming: 5 bases; junction bases outside the gene matches: 10. This CDR3 is CASSWDRALGETQYF. The CDR3 DNA follows: TGTGCCAGCAGCTGGGACAGGGCCTTAGGGGAGACCCAGTACTTC.

This clonotype was picked up a small number of times. The rearrangement links TRBV12-3 or TRBV12-4 to TRBJ1-2, with no clear D. The CDR3 spans 12 residues. V dropped 4 bases and J dropped 4 bases, with 7 bases sitting between them. The CDR3 spells CASSSNIYGYTF. CDR3 coding DNA: TGTGCCAGCAGTTCCAACATCTATGGCTACACCTTC.

This clonotype was seen ten or more times. The V call is TRBV7-8, the J call TRBJ1-1; no reliable D call. V gave up 2 bases and J gave up 4 bases, with 11 bases separating them. Germline V gene lookup returns CDR1 SGHVS and CDR2 FQNEAQ. The CDR3 length is 14 residues. CDR3 residues: CASSLFPKVTEAFF. CDR3 bases: TGTGCCAGCAGCTTATTCCCCAAGGTCACTGAAGCTTTCTTT.